The clone carrying this T cell receptor beta chain was observed once. This entry is derived from a study of blood T cell repertoires in COVID-19. Study-wide context: COVID-19 samples from acute and convalescent phases originated in the United States, Italy and Spain.

Clones were sequenced by immunoSEQ multiplex PCR, and TCRdb holds only the in-frame ones, with some missing. This sample has 95,000 to 150,000 clones, with 86% found just once. Trimming removed 1 base at V and 5 bases at J, with 8 bases between. The CDR3 is 13 amino acids. Germline V lookup: CDR1 SGDLS, CDR2 YYNGEE. Sequencing used peripheral blood. The clonotype originates from a man aged 35 to 55 with acute or convalescent COVID-19. The chain carries TRBV9 and TRBJ2-3; D call uncertain. The CDR3 reads CASSVILGDTQYF. The CDR3, as DNA: TGTGCCAGCAGCGTAATTCTAGGAGATACGCAGTATTTT.